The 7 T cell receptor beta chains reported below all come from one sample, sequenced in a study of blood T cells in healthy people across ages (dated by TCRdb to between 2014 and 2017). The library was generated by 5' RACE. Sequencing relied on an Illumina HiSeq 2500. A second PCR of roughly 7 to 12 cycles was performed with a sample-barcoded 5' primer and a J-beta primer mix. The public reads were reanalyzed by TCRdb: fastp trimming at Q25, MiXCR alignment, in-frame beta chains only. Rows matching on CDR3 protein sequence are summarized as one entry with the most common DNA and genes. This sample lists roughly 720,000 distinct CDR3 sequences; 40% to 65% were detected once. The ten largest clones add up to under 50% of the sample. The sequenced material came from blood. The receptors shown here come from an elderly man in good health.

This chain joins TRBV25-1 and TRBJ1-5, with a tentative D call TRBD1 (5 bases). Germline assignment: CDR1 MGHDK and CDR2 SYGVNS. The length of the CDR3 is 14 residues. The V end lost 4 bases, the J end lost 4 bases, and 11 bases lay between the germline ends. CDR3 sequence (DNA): TGTGCCAGCAGTGGGGGGAGAGCAAATCAGCCCCAGCATTTT. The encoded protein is CASSGGRANQPQHF.

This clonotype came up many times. The CDR3 sequence is CSAVQGGEDTQYF. As DNA, the CDR3 is TGCAGCGCTGTACAGGGAGGTGAAGATACGCAGTATTTT. The V call is TRBV29-1, the J call TRBJ2-3; D may correspond to TRBD1 or TRBD2 (6 bases each). Germline V gives CDR1 SQVTM, CDR2 ANQGSEA. The CDR3 contains 13 residues. V lost 7 bases and J 5 bases, leaving 16 bases between the germline ends.

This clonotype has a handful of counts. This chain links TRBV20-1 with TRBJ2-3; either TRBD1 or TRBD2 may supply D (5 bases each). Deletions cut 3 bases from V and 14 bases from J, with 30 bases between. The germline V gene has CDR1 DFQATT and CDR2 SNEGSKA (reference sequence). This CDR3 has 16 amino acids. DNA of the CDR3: TGCAGTGCTAGGGATAGGGACCGATCTTTGCACAGATACGCGTATTTT. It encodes CSARDRDRSLHRYAYF.

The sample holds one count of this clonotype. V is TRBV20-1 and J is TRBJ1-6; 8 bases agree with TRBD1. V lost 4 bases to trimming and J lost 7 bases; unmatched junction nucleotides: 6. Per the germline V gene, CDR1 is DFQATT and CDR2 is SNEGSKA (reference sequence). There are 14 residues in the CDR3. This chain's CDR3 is CSANQGQENSPLHF. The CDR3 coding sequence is TGCAGTGCTAACCAGGGACAGGAAAATTCACCCCTCCACTTT.

This chain's CDR3 is CASSLGQGYTGELFF. CDR3 nucleotide sequence: TGTGCCAGCAGCCTGGGACAGGGGTACACCGGGGAGCTGTTTTTT. V usage is TRBV3-1 and J usage is TRBJ2-2, with TRBD1 identical over 10 bases. V trimming: 4 bases; J trimming: 3 bases; junction bases outside the gene matches: 2. Germline loops: CDR1 LGHDT, CDR2 YNNKEL (reference sequence). The CDR3 totals 15 residues. The complete variable domain, with remaining parts taken from reference TRBV3-1 and TRBJ2-2, reads DTAVSQTPKYLVTQMGNDKSIKCEQNLGHDTMYWYKQDSKKFLKIMFSYNNKELIINETVPNRFSPKSPDKAHLNLHINSLELGDSAVYFCASSLGQGYTGELFFGEGSRLTVL.

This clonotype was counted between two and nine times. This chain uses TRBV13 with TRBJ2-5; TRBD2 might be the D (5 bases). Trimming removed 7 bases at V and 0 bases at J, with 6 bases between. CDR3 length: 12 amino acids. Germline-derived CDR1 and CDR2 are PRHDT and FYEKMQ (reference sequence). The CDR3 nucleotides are TGTGCCAGCAAGCGGTACCAAGAGACCCAGTACTTC. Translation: CASKRYQETQYF. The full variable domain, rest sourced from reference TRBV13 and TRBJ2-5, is AAGVIQSPRHLIKEKRETATLKCYPIPRHDTVYWYQQGPGQDPQFLISFYEKMQSDKGSIPDRFSAQQFSDYHSELNMSSLELGDSALYFCASKRYQETQYFGPGTRLLVL.

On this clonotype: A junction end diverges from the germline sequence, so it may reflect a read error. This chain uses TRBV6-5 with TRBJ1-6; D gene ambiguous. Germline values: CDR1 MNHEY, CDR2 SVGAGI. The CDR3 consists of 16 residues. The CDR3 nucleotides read TGTACCAGCAGTTACGGTAGAGCCCAATATAATTCACCCCTCCACTTT. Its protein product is CTSSYGRAQYNSPLHF.